Listed below are T cell receptor beta chains from one sample, sequenced in a study of shared clonotypes between healthy human individuals. Measured with immunoSEQ multiplex PCR; TCRdb has only the in-frame clones, and not every one. The table lists 850,000 to 1,200,000 clones, 65% to 80% of them singletons. Sequences were obtained from memory CD4+ T cells sorted from blood. The source of these receptors is a man younger than 30 in good health. Each CDR3 is given with its conserved first and last residue.

cdr3_length: 14
v_call: TRBV2
cdr3_aa: CASQGQGGDEKLFF

cdr3_length: 15
v_call: TRBV28
cdr3_aa: CASSFDWVGTNTQYF

cdr3_length: 17
v_call: TRBV6-1
cdr3_aa: CASSDRVRSGGSYEQYF

cdr3_length: 12
v_call: TRBV30
cdr3_aa: CAWSVAAYEQYF

cdr3_length: 13
v_call: TRBV5-1
cdr3_aa: CASSLTASYGYTF

cdr3_length: 16
v_call: TRBV12-5
cdr3_aa: CASGLVGGWGISPLHF

cdr3_length: 13
v_call: TRBV19
cdr3_aa: CASSDRGADTQYF

cdr3_length: 15
v_call: TRBV5-4
cdr3_aa: CASSLGGAVFNEQFF

cdr3_length: 13
v_call: TRBV6-5
cdr3_aa: CASSRQGTGELFF

cdr3_length: 12
v_call: TRBV6-6
cdr3_aa: CASRRGTYEQYF

cdr3_length: 16
v_call: TRBV7-9
cdr3_aa: CASSFWTGVGQETQYF

cdr3_length: 14
v_call: TRBV2
cdr3_aa: CASIDLGPTDTQYF

cdr3_length: 13
v_call: TRBV30
cdr3_aa: CAWSVRRSGELFF

cdr3_length: 12
v_call: TRBV10-2
cdr3_aa: CASSGTAYGYTF

cdr3_length: 15
v_call: TRBV9
cdr3_aa: CASSRGQASSYEQYF

cdr3_length: 14
v_call: TRBV2
cdr3_aa: CASSGTGLGNTIYF

cdr3_length: 17
v_call: TRBV9
cdr3_aa: CASSVGPGGAGNTEAFF

cdr3_length: 12
v_call: TRBV30
cdr3_aa: CAWSVGGETQYF

cdr3_length: 13
v_call: TRBV2
cdr3_aa: CASSALLGQPQHF

cdr3_length: 15
v_call: TRBV25-1
cdr3_aa: CASSGAKDKLYGYTF

cdr3_length: 14
v_call: TRBV4-3
cdr3_aa: CASSNPGAGTEAFF

cdr3_length: 12
v_call: TRBV5-4
cdr3_aa: CAWRDFPYEQYF

cdr3_length: 14
v_call: TRBV6-6
cdr3_aa: CASSYSVRNSPLHF

cdr3_length: 16
v_call: TRBV28
cdr3_aa: CASSPPDGKSSYEQYF

cdr3_length: 13
v_call: TRBV18
cdr3_aa: CASSPPLEKTQYF

cdr3_length: 15
v_call: TRBV4-2
cdr3_aa: CASSQEVLAGGSMYF

cdr3_length: 13
v_call: TRBV7-2
cdr3_aa: CASSQLVLGELFF

cdr3_length: 14
v_call: TRBV19
cdr3_aa: CASSIARKIGEAFF

cdr3_length: 11
v_call: TRBV6-1
cdr3_aa: CASRGNYGYTF

cdr3_length: 12
v_call: TRBV5-6
cdr3_aa: CASSFGERALHF

cdr3_length: 18
v_call: TRBV7-9
cdr3_aa: CASSYFGAAGRKKETQYF

cdr3_length: 14
v_call: TRBV11-2
cdr3_aa: CASSSLQFSYEQYF

cdr3_length: 11
v_call: TRBV28
cdr3_aa: CAGGGTGELFF

cdr3_length: 13
v_call: TRBV11-2
cdr3_aa: CASSWGSSYEQYF

cdr3_length: 13
v_call: TRBV19
cdr3_aa: CASLGRITNEQFF

cdr3_length: 13
v_call: TRBV6-5
cdr3_aa: CASSSSQGNEQYF

cdr3_length: 17
v_call: TRBV18
cdr3_aa: CASSPKRGGGSYNEQFF

cdr3_length: 14
v_call: TRBV11-3
cdr3_aa: CASSERDSYNEQFF

cdr3_length: 15
v_call: TRBV7-2
cdr3_aa: CASSSSGQTNQPQHF

cdr3_length: 14
v_call: TRBV10-3
cdr3_aa: CAISEMGQSETQYF

cdr3_length: 16
v_call: TRBV5-1
cdr3_aa: CASSLIPGGGTDTQYF

cdr3_length: 15
v_call: TRBV7-9
cdr3_aa: CASSRMGASTGELFF

cdr3_length: 15
v_call: TRBV2
cdr3_aa: CASTLQGGGNTEAFF

cdr3_length: 15
v_call: TRBV5-8
cdr3_aa: CASSSTGGGNSPLHF

cdr3_length: 14
v_call: TRBV2
cdr3_aa: CASRQAASFGGYTF

cdr3_length: 15
v_call: TRBV5-1
cdr3_aa: CASSQRHAEGSPLHF

cdr3_length: 15
v_call: TRBV2
cdr3_aa: CASSDWSGTANIQYF

cdr3_length: 11
v_call: TRBV29-1
cdr3_aa: CSAGHGEGYTF

cdr3_length: 14
v_call: TRBV7-2
cdr3_aa: CASSLTPGSNEQFF

cdr3_length: 15
v_call: TRBV5-6
cdr3_aa: CASSLFWLAEETQYF

cdr3_length: 14
v_call: TRBV29-1
cdr3_aa: CSVGASAYTGELFF

cdr3_length: 15
v_call: TRBV29-1
cdr3_aa: CSALGLAGNAGELFF

cdr3_length: 11
v_call: TRBV11-2
cdr3_aa: CASSPIGELFF

cdr3_length: 12
v_call: TRBV15
cdr3_aa: CATSSQGGQMYF

cdr3_length: 17
v_call: TRBV7-2
cdr3_aa: CASSLRGLAGGSYEQYF

cdr3_length: 15
v_call: TRBV18
cdr3_aa: CASSPASYRAAGYTF